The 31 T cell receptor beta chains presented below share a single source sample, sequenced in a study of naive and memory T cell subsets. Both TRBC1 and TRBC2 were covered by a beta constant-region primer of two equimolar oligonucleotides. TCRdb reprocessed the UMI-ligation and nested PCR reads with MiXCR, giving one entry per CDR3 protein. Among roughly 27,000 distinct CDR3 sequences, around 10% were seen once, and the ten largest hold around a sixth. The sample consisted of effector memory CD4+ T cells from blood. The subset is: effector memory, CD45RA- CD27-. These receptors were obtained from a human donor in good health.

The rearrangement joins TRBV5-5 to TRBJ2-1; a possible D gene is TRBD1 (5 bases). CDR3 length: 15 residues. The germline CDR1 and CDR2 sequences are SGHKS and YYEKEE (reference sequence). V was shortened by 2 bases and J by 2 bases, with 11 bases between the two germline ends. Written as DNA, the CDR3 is TGTGCCAGCAGCTTAGGCCTAGGGGCCTACAATGAGCAGTTCTTC. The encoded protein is CASSLGLGAYNEQFF.

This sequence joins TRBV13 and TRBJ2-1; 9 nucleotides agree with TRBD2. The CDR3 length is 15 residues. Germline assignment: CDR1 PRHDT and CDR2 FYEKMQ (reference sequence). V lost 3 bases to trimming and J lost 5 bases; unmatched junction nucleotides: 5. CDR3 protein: CASSFASSGNNEQFF. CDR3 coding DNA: TGTGCCAGCAGCTTTGCATCTAGCGGGAACAATGAGCAGTTCTTC.

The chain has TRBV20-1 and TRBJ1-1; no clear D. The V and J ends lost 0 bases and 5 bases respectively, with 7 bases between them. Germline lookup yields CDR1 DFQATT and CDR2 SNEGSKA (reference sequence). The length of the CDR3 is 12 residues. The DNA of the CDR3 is TGCAGTGCTAGAGAGGGTAGGACTGAAGCTTTCTTT. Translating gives CSAREGRTEAFF.

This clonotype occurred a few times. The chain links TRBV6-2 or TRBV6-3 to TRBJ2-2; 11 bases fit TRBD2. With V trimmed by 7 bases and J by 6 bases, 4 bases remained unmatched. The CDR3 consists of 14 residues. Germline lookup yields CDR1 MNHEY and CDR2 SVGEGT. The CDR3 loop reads CASTLAGVAGELFF. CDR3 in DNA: TGTGCCAGCACACTAGCGGGAGTAGCCGGGGAGCTGTTTTTT.

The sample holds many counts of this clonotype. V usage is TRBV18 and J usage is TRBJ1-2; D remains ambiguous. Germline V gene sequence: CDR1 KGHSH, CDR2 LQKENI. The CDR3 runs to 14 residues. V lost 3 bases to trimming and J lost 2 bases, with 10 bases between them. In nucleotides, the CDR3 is TGTGCCAGCTCACCGACGGCCGCCAACTATGGCTACACCTTC. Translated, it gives CASSPTAANYGYTF.

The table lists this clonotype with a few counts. The CDR3 coding sequence is TGTGCCAGCAGGACAGGCGGCTCTGGAAACACCATATATTTT. This translates into CASRTGGSGNTIYF. This chain connects TRBV25-1 to TRBJ1-3; D is perhaps TRBD1 (6 bases). Trimming took 6 bases from V and 0 from J, leaving 9 bases between them. Germline CDR1 and CDR2: MGHDK and SYGVNS. CDR3 length equals 14 residues.

This CDR3 reads CSAREGGRPDTQYF. The CDR3 region has the DNA TGCAGTGCTAGAGAGGGAGGGAGGCCAGATACGCAGTATTTT. The gene calls are TRBV20-1 and TRBJ2-3; TRBD2 aligns across 7 bases. The CDR3 has 14 residues. V gave up 0 bases and J gave up 4 bases; unmatched junction bases: 4. Germline V CDR1 and CDR2: DFQATT, SNEGSKA (reference sequence).

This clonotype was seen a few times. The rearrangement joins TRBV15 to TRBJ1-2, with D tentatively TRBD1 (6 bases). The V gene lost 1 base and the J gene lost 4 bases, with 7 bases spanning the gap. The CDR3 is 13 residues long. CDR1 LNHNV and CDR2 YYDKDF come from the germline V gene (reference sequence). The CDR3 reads CATSRGGAYGYTF. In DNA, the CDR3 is TGTGCCACCAGCAGAGGGGGGGCCTATGGCTACACCTTC.

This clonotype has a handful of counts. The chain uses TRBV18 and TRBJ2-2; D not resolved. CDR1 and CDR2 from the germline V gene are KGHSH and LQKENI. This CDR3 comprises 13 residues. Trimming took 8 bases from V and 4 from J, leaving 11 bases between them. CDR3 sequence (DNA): TGTGCCAGCACATCGGACCTCACCGGGGAGCTGTTTTTT. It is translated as CASTSDLTGELFF.

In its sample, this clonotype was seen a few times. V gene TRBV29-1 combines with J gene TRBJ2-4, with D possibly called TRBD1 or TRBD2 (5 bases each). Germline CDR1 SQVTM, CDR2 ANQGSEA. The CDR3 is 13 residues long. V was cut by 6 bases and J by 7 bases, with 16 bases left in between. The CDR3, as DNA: TGCAGCGTGGGCCCCGGGACCGATAACATTCAGTACTTC. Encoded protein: CSVGPGTDNIQYF.

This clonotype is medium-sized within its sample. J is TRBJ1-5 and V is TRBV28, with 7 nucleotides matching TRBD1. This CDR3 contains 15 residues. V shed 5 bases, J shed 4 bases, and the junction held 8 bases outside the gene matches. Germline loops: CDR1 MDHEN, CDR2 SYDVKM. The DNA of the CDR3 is TGTGCCAGCAGTGGGGGGACAGCCATTAATCAGCCCCAGCATTTT. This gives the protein CASSGGTAINQPQHF.

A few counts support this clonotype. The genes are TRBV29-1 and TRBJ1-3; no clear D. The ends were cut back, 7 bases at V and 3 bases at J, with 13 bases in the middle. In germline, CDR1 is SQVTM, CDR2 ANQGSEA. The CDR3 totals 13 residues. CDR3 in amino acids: CSGEGFGGNTIYF. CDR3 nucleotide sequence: TGCAGCGGAGAGGGTTTCGGTGGAAACACCATATATTTT.

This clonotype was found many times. CDR3 coding DNA: TGTGCCAGCAGTTTGCGTCTACTTGGCTACACCTTC. This encodes CASSLRLLGYTF. The chain employs TRBV12-3 or TRBV12-4 and TRBJ1-2; no firm D call. V was pared by 3 bases and J by 7 bases, with 9 bases between. This CDR3 comprises 12 residues.

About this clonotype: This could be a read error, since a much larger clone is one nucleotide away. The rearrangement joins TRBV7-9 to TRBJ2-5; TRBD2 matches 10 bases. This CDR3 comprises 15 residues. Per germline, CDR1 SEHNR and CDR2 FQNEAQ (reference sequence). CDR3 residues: CVSSWVAGGQETQYF. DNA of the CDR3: TGTGTCAGCAGCTGGGTAGCGGGAGGTCAAGAGACCCAGTACTTC. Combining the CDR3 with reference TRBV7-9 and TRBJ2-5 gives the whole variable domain DTGVSQNPRHKITKRGQNVTFRCDPISEHNRLYWYRQTLGQGPEFLTYFQNEAQLEKSRLLSDRFSAERPKGSFSTLEIQRTEQGDSAMYLCVSSWVAGGQETQYFGPGTRLLVL.

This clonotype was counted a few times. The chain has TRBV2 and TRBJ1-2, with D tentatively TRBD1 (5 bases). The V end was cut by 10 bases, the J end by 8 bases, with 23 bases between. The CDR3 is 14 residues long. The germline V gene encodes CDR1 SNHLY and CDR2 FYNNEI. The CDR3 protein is CATLLGPLQGGYTF. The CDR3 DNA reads TGTGCCACTCTGCTGGGCCCTCTGCAGGGAGGCTACACCTTC.

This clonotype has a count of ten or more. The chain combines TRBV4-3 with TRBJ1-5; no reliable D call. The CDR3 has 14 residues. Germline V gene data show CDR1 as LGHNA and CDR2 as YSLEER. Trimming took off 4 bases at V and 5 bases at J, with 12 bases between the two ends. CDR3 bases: TGCGCCAGCAGCCCGGACTGGAGCTATCAGCCCCAGCATTTT. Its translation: CASSPDWSYQPQHF.

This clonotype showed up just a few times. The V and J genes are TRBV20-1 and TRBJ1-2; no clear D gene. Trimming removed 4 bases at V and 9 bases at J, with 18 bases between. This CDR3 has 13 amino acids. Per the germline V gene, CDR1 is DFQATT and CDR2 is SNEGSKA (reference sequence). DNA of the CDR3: TGCAGTGCTAACCCGGGAGCCCGACGGCGCTACACCTTC. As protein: CSANPGARRRYTF.

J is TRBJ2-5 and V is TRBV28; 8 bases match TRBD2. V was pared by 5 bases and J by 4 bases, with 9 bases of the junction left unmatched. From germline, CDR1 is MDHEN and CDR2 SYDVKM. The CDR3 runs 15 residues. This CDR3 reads CASSPPGGGRETQYF. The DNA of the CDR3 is TGTGCCAGCAGTCCCCCCGGGGGGGGCCGAGAGACCCAGTACTTC.

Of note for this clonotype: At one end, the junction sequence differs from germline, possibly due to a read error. CDR3: CATQTGSNRPQHF. CDR3 coding DNA: TGTGCCACCCAGACAGGGAGCAATCGGCCCCAGCATTTT. The V and J genes are TRBV28 and TRBJ1-5; 7 bases agree with TRBD1. The CDR3 runs 13 residues. CDR1 and CDR2 (germline): MDHEN, SYDVKM.

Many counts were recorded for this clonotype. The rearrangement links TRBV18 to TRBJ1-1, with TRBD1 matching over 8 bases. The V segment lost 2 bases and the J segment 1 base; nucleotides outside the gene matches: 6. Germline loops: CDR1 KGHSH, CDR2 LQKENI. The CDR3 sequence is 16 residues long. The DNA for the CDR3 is TGTGCCAGCTCACCAATGACAGGGGCGACGAACACTGAAGCTTTCTTT. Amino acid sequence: CASSPMTGATNTEAFF. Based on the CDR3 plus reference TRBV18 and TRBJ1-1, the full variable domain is NAGVMQNPRHLVRRRGQEARLRCSPMKGHSHVYWYRQLPEEGLKFMVYLQKENIIDESGMPKERFSAEFPKEGPSILRIQQVVRGDSAAYFCASSPMTGATNTEAFFGQGTRLTVV.

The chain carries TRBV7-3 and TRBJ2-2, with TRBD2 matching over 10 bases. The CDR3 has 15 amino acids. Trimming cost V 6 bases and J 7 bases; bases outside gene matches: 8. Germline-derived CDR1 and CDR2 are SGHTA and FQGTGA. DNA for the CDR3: TGTGCCAGCAGTACCGGGACTAGCGTAGGCGGGGAGCTGTTTTTT. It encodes CASSTGTSVGGELFF.

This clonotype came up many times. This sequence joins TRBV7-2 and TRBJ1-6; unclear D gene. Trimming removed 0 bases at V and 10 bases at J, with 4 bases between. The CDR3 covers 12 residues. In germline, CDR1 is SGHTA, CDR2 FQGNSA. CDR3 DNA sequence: TGTGCCAGCAGCTTAGCAGGATCACCCCTCCACTTT. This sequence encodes CASSLAGSPLHF.

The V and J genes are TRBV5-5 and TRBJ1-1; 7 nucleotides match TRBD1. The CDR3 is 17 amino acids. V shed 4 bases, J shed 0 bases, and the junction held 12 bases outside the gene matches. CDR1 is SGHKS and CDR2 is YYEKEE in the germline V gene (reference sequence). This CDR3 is CASSPDGRTGVNTEAFF. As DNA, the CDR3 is TGTGCCAGCAGCCCCGACGGCCGAACAGGGGTGAACACTGAAGCTTTCTTT. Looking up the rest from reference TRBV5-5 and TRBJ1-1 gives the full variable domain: DAGVTQSPTHLIKTRGQQVTLRCSPISGHKSVSWYQQVLGQGPQFIFQYYEKEERGRGNFPDRFSARQFPNYSSELNVNALLLGDSALYLCASSPDGRTGVNTEAFFGQGTRLTVV.

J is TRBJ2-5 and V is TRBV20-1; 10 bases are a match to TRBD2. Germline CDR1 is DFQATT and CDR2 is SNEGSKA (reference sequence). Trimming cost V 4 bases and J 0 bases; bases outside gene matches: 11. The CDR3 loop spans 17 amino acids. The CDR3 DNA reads TGCAGTGCTACACCCCTCGGCACTAGCGGGAACCAAGAGACCCAGTACTTC. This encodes CSATPLGTSGNQETQYF.

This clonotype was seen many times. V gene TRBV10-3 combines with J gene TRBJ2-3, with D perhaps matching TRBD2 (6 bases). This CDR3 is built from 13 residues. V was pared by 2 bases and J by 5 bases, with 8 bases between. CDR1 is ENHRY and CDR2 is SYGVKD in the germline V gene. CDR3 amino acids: CAISERGKDTQYF. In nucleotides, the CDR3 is TGTGCCATCAGTGAGCGGGGGAAAGATACGCAGTATTTT.

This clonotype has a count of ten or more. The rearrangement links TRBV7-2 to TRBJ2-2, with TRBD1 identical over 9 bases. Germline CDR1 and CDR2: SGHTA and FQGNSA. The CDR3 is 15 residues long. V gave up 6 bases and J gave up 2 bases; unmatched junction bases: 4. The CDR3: CASRPTGGNTGELFF. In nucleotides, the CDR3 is TGTGCCAGCAGGCCAACAGGGGGCAACACCGGGGAGCTGTTTTTT.

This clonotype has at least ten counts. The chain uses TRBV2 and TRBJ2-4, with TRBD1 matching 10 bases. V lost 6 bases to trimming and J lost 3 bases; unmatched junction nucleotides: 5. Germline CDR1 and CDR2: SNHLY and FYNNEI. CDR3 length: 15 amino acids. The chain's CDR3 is CASSDRGPDKNIQYF. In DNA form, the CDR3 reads TGTGCCAGCAGCGACAGGGGGCCTGACAAAAACATTCAGTACTTC.

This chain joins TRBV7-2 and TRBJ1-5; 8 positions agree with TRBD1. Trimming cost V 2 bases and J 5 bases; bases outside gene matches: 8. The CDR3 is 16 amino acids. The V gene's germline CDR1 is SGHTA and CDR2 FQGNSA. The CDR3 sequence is CASSLYPDRAYQPQHF. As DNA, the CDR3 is TGTGCCAGCAGCTTATATCCGGACAGGGCGTATCAGCCCCAGCATTTT.

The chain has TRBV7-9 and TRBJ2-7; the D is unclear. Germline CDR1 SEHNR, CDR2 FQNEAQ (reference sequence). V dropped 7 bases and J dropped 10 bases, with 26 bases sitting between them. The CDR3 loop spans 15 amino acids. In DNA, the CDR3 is TGTGCCAGCACCCCAATGGGTAGATTAGGAGAGCCACAGTACTTC. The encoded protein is CASTPMGRLGEPQYF.

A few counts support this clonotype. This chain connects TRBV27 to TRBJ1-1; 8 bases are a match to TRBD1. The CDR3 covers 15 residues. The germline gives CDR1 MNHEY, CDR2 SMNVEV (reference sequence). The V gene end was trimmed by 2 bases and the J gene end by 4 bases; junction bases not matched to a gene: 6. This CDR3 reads CASSLQGALGTEAFF. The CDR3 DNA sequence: TGTGCCAGCAGTTTACAGGGGGCGCTGGGCACTGAAGCTTTCTTT.

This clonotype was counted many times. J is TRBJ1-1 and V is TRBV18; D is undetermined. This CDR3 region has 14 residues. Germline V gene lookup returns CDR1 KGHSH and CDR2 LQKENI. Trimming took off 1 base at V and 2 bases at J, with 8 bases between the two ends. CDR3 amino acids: CASSPQTGNTEAFF. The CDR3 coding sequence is TGTGCCAGCTCACCACAAACCGGAAACACTGAAGCTTTCTTT.